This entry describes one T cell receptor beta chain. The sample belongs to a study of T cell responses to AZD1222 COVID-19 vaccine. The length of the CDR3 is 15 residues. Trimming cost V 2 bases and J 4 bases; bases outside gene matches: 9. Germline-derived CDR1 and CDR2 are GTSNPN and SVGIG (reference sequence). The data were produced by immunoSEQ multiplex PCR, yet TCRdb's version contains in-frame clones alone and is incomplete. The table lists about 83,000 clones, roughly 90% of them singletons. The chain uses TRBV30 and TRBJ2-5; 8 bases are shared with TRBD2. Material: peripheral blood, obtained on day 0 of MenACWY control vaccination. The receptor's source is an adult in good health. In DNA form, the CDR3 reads TGTGCCTGGAGTACTTATGGGACTAGTAGAGAGACCCAGTACTTC. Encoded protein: CAWSTYGTSRETQYF.